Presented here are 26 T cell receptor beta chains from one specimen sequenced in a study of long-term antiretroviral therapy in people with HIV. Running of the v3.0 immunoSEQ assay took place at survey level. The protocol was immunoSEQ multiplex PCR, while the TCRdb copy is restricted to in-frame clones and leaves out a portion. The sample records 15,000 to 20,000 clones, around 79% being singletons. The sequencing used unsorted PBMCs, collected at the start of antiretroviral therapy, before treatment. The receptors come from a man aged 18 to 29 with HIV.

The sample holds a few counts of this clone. CDR3 region: CASTPGTSGSDEQFF. The CDR3 nucleotides are TGTGCCAGTACCCCCGGGACTAGCGGGAGTGATGAGCAGTTCTTC. The chain recombines TRBV19 with TRBJ2-1; TRBD2 agrees at 14 bases. J lost 8 bases, V lost 7 bases, and 7 bases had no gene match. CDR1 is LNHDA, CDR2 SQIVND, per germline (reference sequence). This CDR3 is built from 15 residues.

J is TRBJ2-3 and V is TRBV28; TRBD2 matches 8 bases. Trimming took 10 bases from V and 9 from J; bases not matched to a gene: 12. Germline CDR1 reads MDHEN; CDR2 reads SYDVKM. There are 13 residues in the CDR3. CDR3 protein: CAIRRGAGETQYF. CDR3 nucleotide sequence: TGTGCCATCAGGCGGGGGGCCGGTGAAACGCAGTATTTT. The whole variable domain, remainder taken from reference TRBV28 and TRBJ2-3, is DVKVTQSSRYLVKRTGEKVFLECVQDMDHENMFWYRQDPGLGLRLIYFSYDVKMKEKGDIPEGYSVSREKKERFSLILESASTNQTSMYLCAIRRGAGETQYFGPGTRLTVL.

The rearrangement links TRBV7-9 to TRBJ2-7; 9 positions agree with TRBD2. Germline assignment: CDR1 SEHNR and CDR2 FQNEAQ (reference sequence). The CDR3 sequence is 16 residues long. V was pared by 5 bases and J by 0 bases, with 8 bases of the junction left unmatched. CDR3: CASSPISGSISYEQYF. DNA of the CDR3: TGTGCCAGCAGCCCAATTAGCGGGAGTATCTCCTACGAGCAGTACTTC.

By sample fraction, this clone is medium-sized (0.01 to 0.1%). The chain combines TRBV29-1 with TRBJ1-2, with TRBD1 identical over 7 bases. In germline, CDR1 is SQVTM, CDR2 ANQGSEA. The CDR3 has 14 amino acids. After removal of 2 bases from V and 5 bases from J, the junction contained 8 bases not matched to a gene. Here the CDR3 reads CSVESRDRDYGYTF. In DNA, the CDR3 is TGCAGCGTTGAATCCAGAGACAGGGATTATGGCTACACCTTC.

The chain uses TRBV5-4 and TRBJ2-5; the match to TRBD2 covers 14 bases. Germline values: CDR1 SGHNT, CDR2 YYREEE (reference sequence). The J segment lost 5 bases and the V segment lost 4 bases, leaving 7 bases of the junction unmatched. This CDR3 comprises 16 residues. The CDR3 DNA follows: TGTGCCAGCAGCCGAGGACTAGCGGGAGGCAGTGAGACCCAGTACTTC. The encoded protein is CASSRGLAGGSETQYF.

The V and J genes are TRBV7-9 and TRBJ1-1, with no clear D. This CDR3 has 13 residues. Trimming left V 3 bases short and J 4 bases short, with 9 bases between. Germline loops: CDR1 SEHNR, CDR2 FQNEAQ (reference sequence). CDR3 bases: TGTGCCAGCAGCTTTAAGGTTGGCACTGAAGCTTTCTTT. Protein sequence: CASSFKVGTEAFF.

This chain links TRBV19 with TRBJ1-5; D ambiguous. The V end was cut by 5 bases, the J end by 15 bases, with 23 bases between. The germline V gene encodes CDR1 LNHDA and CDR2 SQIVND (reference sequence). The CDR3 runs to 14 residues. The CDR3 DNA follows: TGTGCCAGTAGTCCTACCCCGCCCGGGATTAACTGGCATTTT. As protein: CASSPTPPGINWHF.

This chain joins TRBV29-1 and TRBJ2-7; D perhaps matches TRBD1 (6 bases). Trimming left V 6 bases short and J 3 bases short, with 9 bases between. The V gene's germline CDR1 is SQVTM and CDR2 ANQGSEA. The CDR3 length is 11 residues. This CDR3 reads CSVETGYEQYF. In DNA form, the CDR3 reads TGCAGCGTCGAGACAGGCTACGAGCAGTACTTC.

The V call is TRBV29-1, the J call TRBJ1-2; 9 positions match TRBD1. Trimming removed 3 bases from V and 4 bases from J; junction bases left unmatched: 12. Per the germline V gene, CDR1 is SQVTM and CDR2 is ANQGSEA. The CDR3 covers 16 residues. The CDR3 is CSVEDRTGAHLYGYTF. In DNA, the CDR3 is TGCAGCGTTGAGGACAGGACAGGGGCGCACCTCTATGGCTACACCTTC.

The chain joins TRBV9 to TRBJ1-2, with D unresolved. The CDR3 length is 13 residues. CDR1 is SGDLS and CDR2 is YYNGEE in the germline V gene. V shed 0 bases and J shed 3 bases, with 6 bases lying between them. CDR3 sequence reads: CASSVVTDYGYTF. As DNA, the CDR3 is TGTGCCAGCAGCGTAGTCACAGACTATGGCTACACCTTC.

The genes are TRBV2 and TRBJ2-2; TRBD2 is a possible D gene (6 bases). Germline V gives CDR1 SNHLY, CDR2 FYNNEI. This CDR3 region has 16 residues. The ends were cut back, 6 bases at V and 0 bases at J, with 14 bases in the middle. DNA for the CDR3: TGTGCCAGCAGAAACCGGGACTGGCCGAACACCGGGGAGCTGTTTTTT. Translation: CASRNRDWPNTGELFF.

Here the CDR3 DNA reads TGTGCCAGCAGTCTGCGGTGGGAAAGGGCGCAGCCCCAGCATTTT. Translating it yields CASSLRWERAQPQHF. The chain has TRBV28 and TRBJ1-5; D remains ambiguous. Between the trimmed V and J ends, which lost 5 bases and 7 bases, there was a span of 18 bases. The CDR3 spans 15 residues. The germline V gene has CDR1 MDHEN and CDR2 SYDVKM. Looking up the rest from reference TRBV28 and TRBJ1-5 gives the full variable domain: DVKVTQSSRYLVKRTGEKVFLECVQDMDHENMFWYRQDPGLGLRLIYFSYDVKMKEKGDIPEGYSVSREKKERFSLILESASTNQTSMYLCASSLRWERAQPQHFGDGTRLSIL.

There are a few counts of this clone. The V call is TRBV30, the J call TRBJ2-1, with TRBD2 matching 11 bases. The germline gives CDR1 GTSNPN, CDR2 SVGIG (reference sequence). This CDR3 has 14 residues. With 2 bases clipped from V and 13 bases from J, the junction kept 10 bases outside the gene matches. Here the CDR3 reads CAWSYSGRVLVQFF. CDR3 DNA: TGTGCCTGGAGTTATAGCGGGAGGGTTTTAGTCCAGTTCTTC.

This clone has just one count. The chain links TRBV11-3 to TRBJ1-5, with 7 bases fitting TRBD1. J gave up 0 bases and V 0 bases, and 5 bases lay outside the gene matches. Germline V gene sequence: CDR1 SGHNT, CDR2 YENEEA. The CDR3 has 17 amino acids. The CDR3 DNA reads TGTGCCAGCAGCTTAGATTCCGGGACAGATAGCAATCAGCCCCAGCATTTT. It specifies CASSLDSGTDSNQPQHF.

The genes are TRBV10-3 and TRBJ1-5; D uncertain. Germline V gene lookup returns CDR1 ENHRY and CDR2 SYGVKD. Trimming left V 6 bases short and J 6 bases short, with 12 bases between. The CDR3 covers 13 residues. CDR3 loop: CAIRGILGQPQHF. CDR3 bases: TGTGCCATCAGAGGGATACTGGGTCAGCCCCAGCATTTT.

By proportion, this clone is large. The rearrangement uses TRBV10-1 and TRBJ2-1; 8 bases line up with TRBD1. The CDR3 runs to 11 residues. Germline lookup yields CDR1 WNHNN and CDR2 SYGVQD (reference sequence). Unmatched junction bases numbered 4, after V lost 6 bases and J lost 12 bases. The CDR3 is CASSAGTGQFF. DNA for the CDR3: TGCGCCAGCAGCGCCGGGACAGGGCAGTTCTTC.

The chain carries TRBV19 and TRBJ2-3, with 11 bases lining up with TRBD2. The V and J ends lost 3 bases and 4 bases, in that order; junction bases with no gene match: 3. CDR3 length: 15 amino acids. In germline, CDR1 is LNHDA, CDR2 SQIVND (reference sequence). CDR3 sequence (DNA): TGTGCCAGTAGTATTACTAGCGGGAGCGCAGATACGCAGTATTTT. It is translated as CASSITSGSADTQYF.

The CDR3 nucleotides are TGTGCCAGTAGTATCGGGCGGGAGGGCTTGACCGGGGAGCTGTTTTTT. This sequence encodes CASSIGREGLTGELFF. The V call is TRBV19, the J call TRBJ2-2; 9 bases are shared with TRBD2. Per germline, CDR1 LNHDA and CDR2 SQIVND (reference sequence). V shed 3 bases and J 5 bases; nucleotides not matched to a gene: 7. This CDR3 comprises 16 residues.

The chain's CDR3 is CASSEGSSNTEAFF. The CDR3 bases are TGTGCCAGCAGCGAGGGGTCTTCGAACACTGAAGCTTTCTTT. This chain uses TRBV2 with TRBJ1-1, with D perhaps TRBD1 (5 bases). V was clipped by 6 bases and J by 1 base, with 12 bases between them. The CDR3 has 14 amino acids. CDR1 and CDR2 (germline): SNHLY, FYNNEI.

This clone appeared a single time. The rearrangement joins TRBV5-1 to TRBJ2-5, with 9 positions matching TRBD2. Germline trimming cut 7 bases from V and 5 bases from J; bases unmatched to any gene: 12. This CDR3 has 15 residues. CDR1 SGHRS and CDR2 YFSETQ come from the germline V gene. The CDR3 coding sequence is TGCGCCAGCCAACCAGGTAGCGGGAGATCCGAGACCCAGTACTTC. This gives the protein CASQPGSGRSETQYF. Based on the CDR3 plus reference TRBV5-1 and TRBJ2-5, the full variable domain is KAGVTQTPRYLIKTRGQQVTLSCSPISGHRSVSWYQQTPGQGLQFLFEYFSETQRNKGNFPGRFSGRQFSNSRSEMNVSTLELGDSALYLCASQPGSGRSETQYFGPGTRLLVL.

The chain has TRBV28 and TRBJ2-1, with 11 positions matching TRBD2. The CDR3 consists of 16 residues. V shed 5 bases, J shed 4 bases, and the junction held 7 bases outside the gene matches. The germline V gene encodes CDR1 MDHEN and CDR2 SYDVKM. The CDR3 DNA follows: TGTGCCAGCAGTCCCTCTAGCGGGAGGCGATACAATGAGCAGTTCTTC. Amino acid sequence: CASSPSSGRRYNEQFF.

The CDR3 nucleotides read TGTGCCAGCAGGTTGACAGGGGGTCGAACTGAAGCTTTCTTT. Translating gives CASRLTGGRTEAFF. The chain combines TRBV27 with TRBJ1-1; 9 bases are a match to TRBD1. Germline assignment: CDR1 MNHEY and CDR2 SMNVEV (reference sequence). The CDR3 consists of 14 residues. V lost 6 bases, J lost 5 bases, and 7 bases stayed unmatched.

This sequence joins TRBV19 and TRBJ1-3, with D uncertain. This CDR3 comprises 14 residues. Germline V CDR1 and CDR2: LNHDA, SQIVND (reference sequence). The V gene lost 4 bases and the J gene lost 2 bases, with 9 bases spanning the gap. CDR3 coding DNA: TGTGCCAGTAGTACCAGTCGGGCTGGAAACACCATATATTTT. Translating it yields CASSTSRAGNTIYF. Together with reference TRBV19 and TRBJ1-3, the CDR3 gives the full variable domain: DGGITQSPKYLFRKEGQNVTLSCEQNLNHDAMYWYRQDPGQGLRLIYYSQIVNDFQKGDIAEGYSVSREKKESFPLTVTSAQKNPTAFYLCASSTSRAGNTIYFGEGSWLTVV.

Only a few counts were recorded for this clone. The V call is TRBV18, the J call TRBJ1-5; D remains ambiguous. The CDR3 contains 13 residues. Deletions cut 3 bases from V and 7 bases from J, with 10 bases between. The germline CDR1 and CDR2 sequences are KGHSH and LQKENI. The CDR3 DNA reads TGTGCCAGCTCACCGGACGGAATACAGCCCCAGCATTTT. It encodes CASSPDGIQPQHF.

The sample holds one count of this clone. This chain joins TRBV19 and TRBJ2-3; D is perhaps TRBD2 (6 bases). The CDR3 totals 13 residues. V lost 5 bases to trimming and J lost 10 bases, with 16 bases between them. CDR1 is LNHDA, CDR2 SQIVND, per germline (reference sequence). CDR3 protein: CASSVGTRVAQYF. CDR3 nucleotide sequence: TGTGCCAGTAGTGTCGGGACTCGTGTAGCGCAGTATTTT.

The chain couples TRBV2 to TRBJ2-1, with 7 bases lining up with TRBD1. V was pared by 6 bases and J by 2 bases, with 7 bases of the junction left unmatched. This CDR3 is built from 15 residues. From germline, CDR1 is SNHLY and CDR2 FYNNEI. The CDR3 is CASRATGTPYNEQFF. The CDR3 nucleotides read TGTGCCAGCAGAGCGACAGGGACCCCCTACAATGAGCAGTTCTTC.